These 9 T cell receptor beta chains were sequenced from one sample in a study of blood T cell repertoires in COVID-19. Produced via immunoSEQ multiplex PCR; TCRdb's table is partial and in-frame only. Seen here are 150,000 to 200,000 clones, about 83% observed once, and the top ten hold less than 4.5%. Source material: PBMCs or T cells enriched from blood (not recorded which). The receptors originated from a woman aged 45 to 65 in a cohort exposed to, infected with or recovered from COVID-19 (not recorded which).

The chain is built from TRBV27 and TRBJ2-1; D is uncertain. Trimming left V 3 bases short and J 7 bases short, with 4 bases between. CDR3 length: 11 amino acids. Per germline, CDR1 MNHEY and CDR2 SMNVEV (reference sequence). The CDR3 here is CASSLRNEQFF. The CDR3 DNA follows: TGTGCCAGCAGTTTGAGGAATGAGCAGTTCTTC.

J is TRBJ1-2 and V is TRBV19; the D is unclear. The germline CDR1 and CDR2 sequences are LNHDA and SQIVND (reference sequence). V shed 5 bases and J shed 4 bases, with 17 bases lying between them. The CDR3 runs 15 residues. DNA of the CDR3: TGTGCCAGTAGTCCGTCCCGGGGTCAACTCTATGGCTACACCTTC. As protein: CASSPSRGQLYGYTF.

In this sample, this clone turned up once. The genes are TRBV5-1 and TRBJ2-7, with TRBD2 matching 8 bases. CDR1 is SGHRS, CDR2 YFSETQ, per germline. The V gene end was trimmed by 0 bases and the J gene end by 0 bases; junction bases not matched to a gene: 5. This CDR3 comprises 16 residues. The CDR3: CASSLEAGVDSYEQYF. The CDR3 DNA sequence: TGCGCCAGCAGCTTGGAAGCGGGAGTTGACTCCTACGAGCAGTACTTC.

The chain has TRBV27 and TRBJ2-3, with D possibly being TRBD2 (6 bases). The CDR3 contains 13 residues. Germline V CDR1 and CDR2: MNHEY, SMNVEV (reference sequence). Deletions cut 8 bases from V and 5 bases from J, with 14 bases between. The CDR3: CASRLGLGDTQYF. CDR3 coding DNA: TGTGCCAGCCGACTAGGGTTAGGAGATACGCAGTATTTT.

The rearrangement links TRBV3-1 (or the pseudogene TRBV3-2) to TRBJ1-4; a possible D gene is TRBD1 (6 bases). The CDR3 runs 15 residues. Trimming cost V 2 bases and J 4 bases, with 11 bases left between them. Per germline, CDR1 LGHDT and CDR2 YNNKEL (reference sequence). CDR3 residues: CASSQHDRSNEKLFF. The CDR3 nucleotides are TGTGCCAGCAGCCAACATGACAGGAGTAATGAAAAACTGTTTTTT.

The V call is TRBV19, the J call TRBJ1-1, with 8 bases fitting TRBD1. Germline V gives CDR1 LNHDA, CDR2 SQIVND (reference sequence). V gave up 5 bases and J gave up 2 bases; unmatched junction bases: 4. The CDR3 consists of 14 residues. CDR3 region: CASSPGTGNTEAFF. In DNA form, the CDR3 reads TGTGCCAGTAGTCCGGGGACAGGCAACACTGAAGCTTTCTTT.

CDR3 in amino acids: CASSQGGHYEQYF. Here the CDR3 DNA reads TGCGCCAGCAGCCAAGGAGGACACTACGAGCAGTACTTC. This sequence joins TRBV4-1 and TRBJ2-7, with a weak D call TRBD1 (5 bases). The CDR3 covers 13 residues. V was cut by 1 base and J by 3 bases, with 7 bases left in between. Germline CDR1 and CDR2: MGHRA and YSYEKL.

In nucleotides, the CDR3 is TGTGCCAGTAAATCCCTCGACAGTAGCAATCAGCCCCAGCATTTT. Translation: CASKSLDSSNQPQHF. The gene calls are TRBV19 and TRBJ1-5; D possibly corresponds to TRBD1 (5 bases). V lost 7 bases, J lost 0 bases, and 13 bases lay in between. CDR1 LNHDA and CDR2 SQIVND come from the germline V gene (reference sequence). The CDR3 totals 15 residues.

This chain links TRBV4-3 with TRBJ2-6; TRBD2 might be the D (7 bases). Deletions cut 0 bases from V and 3 bases from J, with 12 bases between. CDR3 length equals 17 residues. The V gene's germline CDR1 is LGHNA and CDR2 YSLEER. The CDR3 sequence: CASSQDRGGYGANVLTF. In nucleotides, the CDR3 is TGCGCCAGCAGCCAAGATAGGGGGGGTTATGGGGCCAACGTCCTGACTTTC.